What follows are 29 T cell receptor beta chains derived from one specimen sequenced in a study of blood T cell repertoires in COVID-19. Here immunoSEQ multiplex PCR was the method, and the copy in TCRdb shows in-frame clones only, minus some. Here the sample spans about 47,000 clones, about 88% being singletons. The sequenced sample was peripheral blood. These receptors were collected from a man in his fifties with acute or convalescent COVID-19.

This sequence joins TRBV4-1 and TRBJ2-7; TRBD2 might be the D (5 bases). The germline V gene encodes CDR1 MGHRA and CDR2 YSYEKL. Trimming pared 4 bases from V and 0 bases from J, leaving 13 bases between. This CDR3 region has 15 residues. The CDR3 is CASSRGFSSSYEQYF. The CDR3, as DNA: TGCGCCAGCAGCCGAGGGTTTTCGAGCTCCTACGAGCAGTACTTC.

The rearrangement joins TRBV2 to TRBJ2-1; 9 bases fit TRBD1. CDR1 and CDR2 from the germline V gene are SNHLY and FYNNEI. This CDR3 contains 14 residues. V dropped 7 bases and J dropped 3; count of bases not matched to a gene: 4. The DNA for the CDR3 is TGTGCCAGCACAGACAGGGGGGGCTACAATGAGCAGTTCTTC. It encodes CASTDRGGYNEQFF. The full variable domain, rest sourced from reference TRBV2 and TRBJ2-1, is EPEVTQTPSHQVTQMGQEVILRCVPISNHLYFYWYRQILGQKVEFLVSFYNNEISEKSEIFDDQFSVERPDGSNFTLKIRSTKLEDSAMYFCASTDRGGYNEQFFGPGTRLTVL.

The CDR3 region has the DNA TGTGCCAGCAGCCAAGGAGGGACAGGGAACGAGCAGTACTTC. Translation gives CASSQGGTGNEQYF. The rearrangement joins TRBV3-1 (or the pseudogene TRBV3-2) to TRBJ2-7, with TRBD1 identical over 9 bases. J lost 5 bases, V lost 1 base, and 3 bases had no gene match. Germline CDR1 and CDR2: LGHDT and YNNKEL (reference sequence). The CDR3 spans 14 residues.

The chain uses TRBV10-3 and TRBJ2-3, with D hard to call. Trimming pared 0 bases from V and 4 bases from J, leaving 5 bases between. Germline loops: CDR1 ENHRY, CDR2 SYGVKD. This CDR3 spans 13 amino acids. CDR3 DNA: TGTGCCATCAGTGAGTCAGCCGCAGATACGCAGTATTTT. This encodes CAISESAADTQYF.

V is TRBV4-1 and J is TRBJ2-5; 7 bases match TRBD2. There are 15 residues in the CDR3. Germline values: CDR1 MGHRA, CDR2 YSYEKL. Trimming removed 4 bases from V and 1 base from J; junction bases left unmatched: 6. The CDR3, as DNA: TGCGCCAGCAGCCTTCAATTAGCGGGCCAAGAGACCCAGTACTTC. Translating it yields CASSLQLAGQETQYF.

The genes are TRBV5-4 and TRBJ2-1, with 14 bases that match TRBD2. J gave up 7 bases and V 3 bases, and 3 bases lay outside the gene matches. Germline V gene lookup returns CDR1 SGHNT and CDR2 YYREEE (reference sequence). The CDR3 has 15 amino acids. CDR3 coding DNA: TGTGCCAGCAGCTCAGGACTAGCGGGAGGTAATGAGCAGTTCTTC. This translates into CASSSGLAGGNEQFF.

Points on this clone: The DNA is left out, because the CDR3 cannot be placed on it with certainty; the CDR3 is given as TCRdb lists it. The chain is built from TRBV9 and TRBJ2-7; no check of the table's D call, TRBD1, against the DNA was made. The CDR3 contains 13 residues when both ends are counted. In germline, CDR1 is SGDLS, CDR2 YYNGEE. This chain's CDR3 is CASSVAGGSPTFF.

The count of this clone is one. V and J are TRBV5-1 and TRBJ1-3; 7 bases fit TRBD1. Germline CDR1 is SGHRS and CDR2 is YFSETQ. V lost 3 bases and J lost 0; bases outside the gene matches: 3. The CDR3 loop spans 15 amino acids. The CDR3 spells CASSYEGASGNTIYF. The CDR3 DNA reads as TGCGCCAGCAGCTACGAGGGGGCCTCTGGAAACACCATATATTTT.

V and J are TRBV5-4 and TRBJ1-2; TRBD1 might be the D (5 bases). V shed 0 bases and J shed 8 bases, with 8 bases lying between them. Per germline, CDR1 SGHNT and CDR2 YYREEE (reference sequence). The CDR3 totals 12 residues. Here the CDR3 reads CASSLASGGYTF. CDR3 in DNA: TGTGCCAGCAGCTTGGCTTCAGGGGGCTACACCTTC.

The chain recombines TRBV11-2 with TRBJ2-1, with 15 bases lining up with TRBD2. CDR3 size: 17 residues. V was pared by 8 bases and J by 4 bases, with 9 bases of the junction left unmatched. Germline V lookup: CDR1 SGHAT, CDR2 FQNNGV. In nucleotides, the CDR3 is TGTGCCAGCCATGGACTAGCGGGAGGGCCGAAGTACAATGAGCAGTTCTTC. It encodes CASHGLAGGPKYNEQFF.

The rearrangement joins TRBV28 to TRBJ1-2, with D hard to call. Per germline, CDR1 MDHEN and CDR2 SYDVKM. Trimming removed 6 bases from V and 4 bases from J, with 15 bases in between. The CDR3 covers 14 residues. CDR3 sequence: CASRLPAGAYGYTF. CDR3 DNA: TGTGCCAGCAGGTTACCCGCGGGAGCCTATGGCTACACCTTC.

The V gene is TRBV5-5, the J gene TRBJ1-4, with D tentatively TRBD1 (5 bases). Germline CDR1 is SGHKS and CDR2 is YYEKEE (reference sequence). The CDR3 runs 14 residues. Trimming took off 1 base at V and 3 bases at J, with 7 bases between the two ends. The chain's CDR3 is CASSLLRANEKLFF. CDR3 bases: TGTGCCAGCAGCTTGCTCAGGGCTAATGAAAAACTGTTTTTT.

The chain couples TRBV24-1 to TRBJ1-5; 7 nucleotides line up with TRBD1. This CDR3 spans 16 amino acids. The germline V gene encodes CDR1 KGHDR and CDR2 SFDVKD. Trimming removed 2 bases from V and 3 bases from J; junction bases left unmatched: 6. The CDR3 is CATSDSGGPDNQPQHF. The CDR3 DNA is TGTGCCACCAGTGATTCAGGGGGACCCGACAATCAGCCCCAGCATTTT.

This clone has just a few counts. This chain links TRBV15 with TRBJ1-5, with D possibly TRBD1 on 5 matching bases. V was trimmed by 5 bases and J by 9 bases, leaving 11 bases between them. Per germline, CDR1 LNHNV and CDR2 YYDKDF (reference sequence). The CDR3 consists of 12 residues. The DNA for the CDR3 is TGTGCCACCAGCGTAGAGCAGGGGCCCCAGCATTTT. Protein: CATSVEQGPQHF.

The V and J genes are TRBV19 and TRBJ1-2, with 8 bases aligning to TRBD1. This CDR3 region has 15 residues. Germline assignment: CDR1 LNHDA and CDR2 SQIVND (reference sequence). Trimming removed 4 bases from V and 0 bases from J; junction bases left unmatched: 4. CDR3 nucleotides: TGTGCCAGTAGTAGACAGGGGCCGGCTAACTATGGCTACACCTTC. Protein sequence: CASSRQGPANYGYTF. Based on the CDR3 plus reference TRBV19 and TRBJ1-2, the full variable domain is DGGITQSPKYLFRKEGQNVTLSCEQNLNHDAMYWYRQDPGQGLRLIYYSQIVNDFQKGDIAEGYSVSREKKESFPLTVTSAQKNPTAFYLCASSRQGPANYGYTFGSGTRLTVV.

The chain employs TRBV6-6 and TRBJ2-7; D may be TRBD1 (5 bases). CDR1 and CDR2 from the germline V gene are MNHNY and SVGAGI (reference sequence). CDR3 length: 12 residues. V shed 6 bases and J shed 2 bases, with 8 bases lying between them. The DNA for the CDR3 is TGTGCCAGCAGCCGGACACCCTACGAGCAGTACTTC. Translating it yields CASSRTPYEQYF.

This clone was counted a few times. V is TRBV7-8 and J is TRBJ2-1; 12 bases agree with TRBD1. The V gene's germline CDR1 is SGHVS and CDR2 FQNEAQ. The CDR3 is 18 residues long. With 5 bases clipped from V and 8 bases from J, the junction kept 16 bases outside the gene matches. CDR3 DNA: TGTGCCAGCAGCCGGGACAGGGGGCAGTTAGCGGGAGTGGATGAGCAGTTCTTC. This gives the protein CASSRDRGQLAGVDEQFF.

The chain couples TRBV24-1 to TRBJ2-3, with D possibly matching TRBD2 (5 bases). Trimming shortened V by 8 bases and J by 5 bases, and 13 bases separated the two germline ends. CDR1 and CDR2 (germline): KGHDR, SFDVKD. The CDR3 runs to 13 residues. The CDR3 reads CATTTEAGDTQYF. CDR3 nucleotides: TGTGCCACCACGACGGAGGCGGGAGATACGCAGTATTTT.

As DNA, the CDR3 is TGTGCCAGCAGTTTAGAGCACCGGGGTGGCTACACCTTC. It codes for CASSLEHRGGYTF. The chain recombines TRBV12-3 or TRBV12-4 with TRBJ1-2; D unclear. The germline V and J ends were trimmed by 1 base and 7 bases, with 10 bases remaining between them. CDR3 length: 13 amino acids.

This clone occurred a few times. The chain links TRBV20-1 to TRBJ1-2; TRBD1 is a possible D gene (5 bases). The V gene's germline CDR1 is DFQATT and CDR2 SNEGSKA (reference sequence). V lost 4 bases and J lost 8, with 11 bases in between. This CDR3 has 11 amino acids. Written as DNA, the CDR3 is TGCAGTGCTACAGGGTTTTTGGGCTACACCTTC. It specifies CSATGFLGYTF.

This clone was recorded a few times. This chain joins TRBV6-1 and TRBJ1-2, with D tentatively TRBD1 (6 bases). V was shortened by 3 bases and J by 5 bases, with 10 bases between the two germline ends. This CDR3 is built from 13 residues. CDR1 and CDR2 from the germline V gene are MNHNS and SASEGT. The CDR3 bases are TGTGCCAGCAGTGATCAGGGACAATATGGCTACACCTTC. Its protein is CASSDQGQYGYTF.

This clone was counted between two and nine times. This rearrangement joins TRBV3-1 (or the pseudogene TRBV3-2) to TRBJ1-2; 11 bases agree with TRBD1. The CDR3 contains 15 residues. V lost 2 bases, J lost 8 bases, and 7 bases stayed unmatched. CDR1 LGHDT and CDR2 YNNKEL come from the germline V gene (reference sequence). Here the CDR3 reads CASSQMPGQGGGYTF. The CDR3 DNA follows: TGTGCCAGCAGCCAAATGCCGGGACAGGGGGGCGGCTACACCTTC.

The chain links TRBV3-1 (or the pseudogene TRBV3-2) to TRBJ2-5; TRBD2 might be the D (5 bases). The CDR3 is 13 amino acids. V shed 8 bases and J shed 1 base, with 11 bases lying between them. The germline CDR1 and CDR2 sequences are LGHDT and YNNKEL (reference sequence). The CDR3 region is CASAGEFQETQYF. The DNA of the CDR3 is TGTGCCAGCGCCGGGGAGTTCCAAGAGACCCAGTACTTC.

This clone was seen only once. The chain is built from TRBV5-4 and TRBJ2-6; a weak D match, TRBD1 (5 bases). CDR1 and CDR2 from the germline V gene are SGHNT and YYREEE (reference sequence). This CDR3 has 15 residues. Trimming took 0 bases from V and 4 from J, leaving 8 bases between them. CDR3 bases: TGTGCCAGCAGCTTGGGGGGCTCCGGGGCCAACGTCCTGACTTTC. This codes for CASSLGGSGANVLTF.

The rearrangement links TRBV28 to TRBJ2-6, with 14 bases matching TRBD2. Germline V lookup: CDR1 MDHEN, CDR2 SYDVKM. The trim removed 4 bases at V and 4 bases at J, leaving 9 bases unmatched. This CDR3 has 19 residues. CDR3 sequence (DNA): TGTGCCAGCAGTTCGTTAAAGGGACTAGCGGGAGCGGGGGCCAACGTCCTGACTTTC. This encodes CASSSLKGLAGAGANVLTF.

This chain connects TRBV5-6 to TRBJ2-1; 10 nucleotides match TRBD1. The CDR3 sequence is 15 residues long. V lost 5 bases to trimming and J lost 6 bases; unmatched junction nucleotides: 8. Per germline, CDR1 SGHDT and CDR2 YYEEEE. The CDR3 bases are TGTGCCAGCAGACCAGCCGGGACAGGGGTCAATGAGCAGTTCTTC. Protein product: CASRPAGTGVNEQFF.

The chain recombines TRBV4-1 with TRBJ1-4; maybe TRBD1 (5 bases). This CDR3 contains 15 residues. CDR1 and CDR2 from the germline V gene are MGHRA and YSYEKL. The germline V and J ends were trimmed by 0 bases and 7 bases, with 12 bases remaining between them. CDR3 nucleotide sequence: TGCGCCAGCAGCCAAGATCGGGGGAACGTTGAAAAACTGTTTTTT. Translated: CASSQDRGNVEKLFF.

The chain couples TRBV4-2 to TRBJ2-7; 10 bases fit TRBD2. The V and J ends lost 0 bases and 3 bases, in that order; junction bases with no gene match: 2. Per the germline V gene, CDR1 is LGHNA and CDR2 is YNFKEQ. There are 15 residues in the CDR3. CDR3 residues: CASSQELAGHYEQYF. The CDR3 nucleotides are TGTGCCAGCAGCCAAGAACTAGCGGGACACTACGAGCAGTACTTC.

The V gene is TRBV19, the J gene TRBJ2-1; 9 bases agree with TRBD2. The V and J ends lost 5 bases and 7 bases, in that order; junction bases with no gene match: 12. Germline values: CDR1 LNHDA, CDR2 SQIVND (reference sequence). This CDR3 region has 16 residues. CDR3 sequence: CASSVKIAGARNEQFF. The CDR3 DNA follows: TGTGCCAGTAGTGTGAAAATAGCGGGAGCAAGGAATGAGCAGTTCTTC.